Described below is a single T cell receptor beta chain sequence and its context. Its specificity is not known. The treatment here: roughly 10-day PBMC culture with coronavirus spike peptide pools or control peptides (ViraFEST assay). CDR1 LNHDA and CDR2 SQIVND come from the germline V gene (reference sequence). This CDR3 has 14 residues. Between the trimmed V and J ends, which lost 5 bases and 3 bases, there was a span of 8 bases. The Oncomine TCR Beta short-read assay generated sequence data from the DNA of cultured CD4+ T cells. A single record per CDR3 protein comes from TCRdb applying MiXCR to the PCR reads. In the table there are around 4,900 distinct CDR3 sequences, over 20% of which are singletons. This sample was taken from a study of vaccination and CD4 T cells after COVID-19. Whole-study findings and limits: SARS-CoV-2-reactive clonotype medians increased from about 20 to 38, not significantly.

V gene TRBV19 combines with J gene TRBJ1-6; D might be TRBD1 (5 bases). The TCR was taken from a human donor who had recovered from COVID-19. The sequenced sample was CD4+ T cells from blood, cultured in vitro, obtained after SARS-CoV-2 vaccination. The CDR3 region is CASSPQVYNSPLHF. CDR3 nucleotides: TGTGCCAGTAGTCCACAGGTCTATAATTCACCCCTCCACTTT. Combining the CDR3 with reference TRBV19 and TRBJ1-6 gives the whole variable domain DGGITQSPKYLFRKEGQNVTLSCEQNLNHDAMYWYRQDPGQGLRLIYYSQIVNDFQKGDIAEGYSVSREKKESFPLTVTSAQKNPTAFYLCASSPQVYNSPLHFGNGTRLTVT.